Given below is one T cell receptor beta chain in context. Antigen specificity is unknown. The TRB libraries of cDNA were built by UMI-labeled 5' RACE. TCRdb re-called the 5' RACE reads; every CDR3 protein appears as one record, without DNA. This sample's table has 75,000 to 95,000 distinct CDR3 sequences. CD45RO-CCR7+CD27+CD95- defined naive CD8+ T cells. The CDR3 is made up of 15 amino acids. The germline CDR1 and CDR2 sequences are SGHDT and YYEEEE. This specimen comes from a study of CXCR3-negative and CXCR3-positive naive CD8 T cells. The wider study: The TRB read total, roughly 150 million, broke down to about 1.5 +/- 0.3 million reads per library.

Overall study results and limits: The study found more hydrophobic TRB CDR3s in CXCR3-positive naive cells than in CXCR3-negative naive cells. With CXCR3 expression partially decreased after cryopreservation, most assays relied on fresh PBMCs.

The sequenced sample consisted of naive CXCR3- CD8+ T cells from blood. Noted subset: CD45RO-CCR7+CD27+CD95- naive CD8+ T cells lacking CXCR3 (TNR3-). The V and J genes are TRBV5-6 and TRBJ2-1. The TCR was taken from a human donor in good health. Some clones in this sample may be carry-over from other donors' samples. The CDR3 region is CASSLEVREDNEQFF.